Shown below are 10 T cell receptor beta chains from a single sample sequenced in a study of regulatory T cells in long-lasting Graves disease. Time point in this sample: newly diagnosed GD, antithyroid drugs for less than 3 months. TCR sequences were obtained from RNA taken from PBMCs. Assembly of TCR beta libraries relied on iRepertoire HTBI primers together with Arm-PCR of CDR3 regions. TCRdb redid the calling of the multiplex PCR reads with MiXCR, one entry per CDR3 protein. The repertoire consists of about 500,000 distinct CDR3 sequences, with about 16% occurring once and the leading ten covering more than 9%. In addition, the sample was reused for a study of T cells in Graves' hyperthyroidism and ophthalmopathy.

The sample in question was peripheral blood mononuclear cells (PBMCs), obtained at new diagnosis, from a patient treated with antithyroid drugs. The source of these receptors is a man aged 40-49 years with Graves disease.

Many counts were recorded for this clonotype. This sequence joins TRBV13 and TRBJ2-7; D is perhaps TRBD2 (5 bases). The CDR3 loop spans 14 amino acids. V was trimmed by 4 bases and J by 5 bases, leaving 15 bases between them. CDR1 is PRHDT and CDR2 is FYEKMQ in the germline V gene (reference sequence). The CDR3 coding sequence is TGTGCCAGCAGCTCAGCCCTATCGGAGGACGAGCAGTACTTC. It yields the protein CASSSALSEDEQYF.

There are a few counts of this clonotype. A read error may explain this, as a much larger clone is one base away. The chain couples TRBV3-1 to TRBJ2-1, with D perhaps TRBD1 (6 bases). The CDR3 spans 12 residues. CDR1 and CDR2 from the germline V gene are LGHDT and YNNKEL (reference sequence). The germline V and J ends were trimmed by 6 bases and 8 bases, with 11 bases remaining between them. The CDR3 is CASRGASYEQFF. The CDR3 region has the DNA TGTGCCAGCAGGGGGGCTAGTTATGAGCAGTTCTTC.

This clonotype was found many times. The J gene is TRBJ2-3, the V gene TRBV5-1, with 8 bases lining up with TRBD2. Germline V gene lookup returns CDR1 SGHRS and CDR2 YFSETQ. The V and J ends lost 2 bases and 6 bases, in that order; junction bases with no gene match: 14. CDR3 length equals 17 residues. The CDR3 DNA reads TGCGCCAGCAGCTTTACTGGAGCGGGAGTGACTCTTGATACGCAGTATTTT. It yields the protein CASSFTGAGVTLDTQYF. The full variable domain, completed using reference TRBV5-1 and TRBJ2-3, is KAGVTQTPRYLIKTRGQQVTLSCSPISGHRSVSWYQQTPGQGLQFLFEYFSETQRNKGNFPGRFSGRQFSNSRSEMNVSTLELGDSALYLCASSFTGAGVTLDTQYFGPGTRLTVL.

A few counts support this clonotype. CDR3 amino acids: CATSDLSGSNQPQHF. The DNA of the CDR3 is TGTGCCACCAGTGATTTGAGCGGCAGCAATCAGCCCCAGCATTTT. V is TRBV24-1 and J is TRBJ1-5; D is unclear. V gave up 0 bases and J gave up 1 base, with 6 bases separating them. Germline assignment: CDR1 KGHDR and CDR2 SFDVKD. This CDR3 region has 15 residues.

This clonotype was detected many times. This chain connects TRBV27 to TRBJ2-3, with 11 positions matching TRBD2. Germline CDR1 is MNHEY and CDR2 is SMNVEV (reference sequence). After removal of 5 bases from V and 9 bases from J, the junction contained 10 bases not matched to a gene. This CDR3 is 15 amino acids long. This CDR3 is CASSVAGGRERTQYF. The CDR3 DNA sequence: TGTGCCAGCAGTGTAGCGGGAGGGCGTGAAAGGACGCAGTATTTT.

This sequence joins TRBV28 and TRBJ2-7, with 11 positions matching TRBD1. The CDR3 is 15 residues long. Trimming removed 5 bases from V and 9 bases from J; junction bases left unmatched: 12. Per the germline V gene, CDR1 is MDHEN and CDR2 is SYDVKM. CDR3 region: CASSHSGTGGPRQYF. The CDR3 nucleotides read TGTGCCAGCAGTCACTCCGGGACAGGGGGGCCGCGGCAGTACTTC.

This clonotype appeared many times. The chain combines TRBV20-1 with TRBJ2-7; D may be TRBD1 or TRBD2 (5 bases each). This CDR3 has 12 amino acids. From germline, CDR1 is DFQATT and CDR2 SNEGSKA (reference sequence). Trimming left V 7 bases short and J 0 bases short, with 10 bases between. In DNA form, the CDR3 reads TGCAGTGGAGAGGGGAACTCCTACGAGCAGTACTTC. Its protein product is CSGEGNSYEQYF.

The table lists this clonotype with many counts. The chain couples TRBV12-3 or TRBV12-4 to TRBJ2-1; D is possibly TRBD2 (6 bases). The CDR3 is 14 amino acids. The germline V and J ends were trimmed by 4 bases and 5 bases, with 12 bases remaining between them. The CDR3 spells CASSSPGLHNEQFF. As DNA, the CDR3 is TGTGCCAGCAGTTCACCGGGACTCCACAATGAGCAGTTCTTC.

This clonotype was observed a few times. The chain recombines TRBV14 with TRBJ2-1, with a weak D call TRBD1 (6 bases). The DNA end favors TRBJ2-5, so the J call may be wrong. The V gene's germline CDR1 is SGHDN and CDR2 FVKESK. This CDR3 is 15 amino acids long. This CDR3 reads CASSQDLPGVETQYF. As DNA, the CDR3 is TGTGCCAGCAGCCAAGATTTGCCAGGGGTGGAGACCCAGTACTTC.

Many counts were recorded for this clonotype. The chain carries TRBV7-6 and TRBJ2-3; D is perhaps TRBD2 (6 bases). The V end lost 4 bases, the J end lost 2 bases, and 13 bases lay between the germline ends. CDR3 length equals 15 residues. Germline CDR1 is SGHVS and CDR2 is FNYEAQ. CDR3: CASSWRGDSTDTQYF. The CDR3 bases are TGTGCCAGCAGCTGGCGAGGGGACTCCACAGATACGCAGTATTTT.